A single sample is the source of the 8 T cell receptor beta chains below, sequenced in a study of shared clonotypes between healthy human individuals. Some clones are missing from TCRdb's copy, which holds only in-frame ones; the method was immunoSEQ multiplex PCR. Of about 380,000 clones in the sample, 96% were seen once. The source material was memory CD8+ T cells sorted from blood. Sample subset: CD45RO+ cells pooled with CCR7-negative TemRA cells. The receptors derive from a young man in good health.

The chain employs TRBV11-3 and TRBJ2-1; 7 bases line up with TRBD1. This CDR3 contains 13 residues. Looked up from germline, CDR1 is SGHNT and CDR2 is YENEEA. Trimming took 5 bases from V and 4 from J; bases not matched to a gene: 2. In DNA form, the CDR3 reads TGTGCCAGCAGCCCCAGGGGGTACAATGAGCAGTTCTTC. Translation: CASSPRGYNEQFF.

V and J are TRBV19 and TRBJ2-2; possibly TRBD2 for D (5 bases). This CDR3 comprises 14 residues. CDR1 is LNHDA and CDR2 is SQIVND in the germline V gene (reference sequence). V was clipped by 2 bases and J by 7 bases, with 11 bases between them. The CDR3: CASSIFPGDGELFF. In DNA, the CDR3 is TGTGCCAGTAGTATATTTCCCGGGGACGGGGAGCTGTTTTTT.

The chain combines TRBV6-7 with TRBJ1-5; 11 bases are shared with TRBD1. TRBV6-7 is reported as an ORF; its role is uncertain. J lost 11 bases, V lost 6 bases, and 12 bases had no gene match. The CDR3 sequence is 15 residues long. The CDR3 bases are TGTGCCAGCAGCTATGGACAGGGGGCGTCATCAGCCCAGCATTTT. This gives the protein CASSYGQGASSAQHF.

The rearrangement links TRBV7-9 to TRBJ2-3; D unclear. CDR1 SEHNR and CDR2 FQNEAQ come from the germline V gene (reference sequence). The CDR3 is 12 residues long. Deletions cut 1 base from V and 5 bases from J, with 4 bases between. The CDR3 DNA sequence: TGTGCCAGCAGCTTAGAGGTAGATACGCAGTATTTT. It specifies CASSLEVDTQYF.

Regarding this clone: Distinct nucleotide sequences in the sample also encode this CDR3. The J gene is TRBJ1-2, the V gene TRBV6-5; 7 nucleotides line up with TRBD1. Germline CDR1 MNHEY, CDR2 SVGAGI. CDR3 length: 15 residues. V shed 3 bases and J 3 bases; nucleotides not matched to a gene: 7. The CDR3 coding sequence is TGTGCCAGCAGTTATGCGGCAGGGGGACACTATGGCTACACCTTC. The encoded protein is CASSYAAGGHYGYTF.

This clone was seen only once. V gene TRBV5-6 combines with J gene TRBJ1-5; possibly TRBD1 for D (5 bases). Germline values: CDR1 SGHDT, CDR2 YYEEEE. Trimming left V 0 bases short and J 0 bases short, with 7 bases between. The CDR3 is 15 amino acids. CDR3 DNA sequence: TGTGCCAGCAGCTTGGCAGGGTATAGCAATCAGCCCCAGCATTTT. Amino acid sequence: CASSLAGYSNQPQHF.

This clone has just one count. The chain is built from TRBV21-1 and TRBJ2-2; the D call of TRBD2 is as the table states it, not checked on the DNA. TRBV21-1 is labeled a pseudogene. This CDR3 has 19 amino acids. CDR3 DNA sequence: TGTGCCAGCAGCAAAGTAGAGACTAGCGGGAGGGCCCACACCGGGGAGCTGTTTTTT. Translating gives CASSKVETSGRAHTGELFF.

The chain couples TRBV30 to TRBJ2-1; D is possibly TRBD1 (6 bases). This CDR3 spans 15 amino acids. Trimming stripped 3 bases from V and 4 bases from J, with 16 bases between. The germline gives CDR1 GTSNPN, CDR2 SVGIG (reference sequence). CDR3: CAWRATGTRYNEQFF. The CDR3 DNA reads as TGTGCCTGGAGGGCTACAGGGACGCGGTACAATGAGCAGTTCTTC.